This entry concerns a single TCR beta chain. It has no known antigen specificity. Base qualities were left out, and no much larger clone turns up one base away. The CDR3 spans 15 residues, from the cysteine through the phenylalanine. Left in the record is the CDR3 DNA by itself, 45 bases read in frame from the first base. The germline V gene encodes CDR1 SGHKS and CDR2 YYEKEE (reference sequence). Relative to germline, V is 0 bases shorter and J is 7 bases shorter, with 14 bases between their ends. The source of the sample is a study of blood T cell repertoires in COVID-19 (dated by TCRdb to 2020 to 2022). Concerning the study at large: Collaborator samples came from the United States, Italy and Spain and covered acute and convalescent phases of COVID-19. The prospective study material was composed of cDNA or gDNA derived from T cells, B-cell-depleted T cells, or PBMCs. Deeply sampled blood TCRbeta repertoires from subjects exposed to, actively infected with, or recovered from COVID-19 were included in the dataset. The repertoires were made available in a free public database intended to serve as a resource for research on the immune response to SARS-CoV-2. Samples came from the ongoing ImmuneRACE study (first 160 participants) plus 1,254 subjects from 6 global collaborators. The sample metadata nearly always contained a de-identified subject ID, COVID-19 status, age in years and sex. Where HLA class I and class II types were available, the types were taken from metadata supplied by the sample provider, not from assay-based typing. Overall study results and their limits: Clinical and demographic metadata were provided uncurated, with the amount varying by source and participant.

The immunoSEQ Assay, a bias-controlled multiplex PCR, was used to amplify TCRbeta CDR3 regions from genomic DNA. Concerning the study's data processing: The number of nucleated cells in each sample was estimated from the amplification of reference gene primers within the assay. To quantify the absolute abundance of each unique TCRbeta CDR3 rearrangement, sequence reads were collapsed and filtered. For each sample, productive Simpson clonality was calculated as the square root of Simpson's diversity index over productive rearrangements. Held by TCRdb, this immuneACCESS table contains in-frame sequences only and omits some clones. Under half of the omission traces to an unresolved V gene where checked; the cause of the rest is unknown. V and J calls and clone size are copied from that table; D and trimming were computed from the DNA. For this sample there are 130,000 or so clones; about four fifths appear just once. About 17% of the sample comes from the top ten.

The collaborating institutions used their own protocols to collect whole blood in K2EDTA tubes. Collaborator samples were shipped for TCRbeta analysis as frozen whole blood, isolated PBMCs, or DNA extracted from either sample type. Sample: peripheral blood. The receptor was isolated from a woman aged 80 or over with acute or convalescent COVID-19. The chain employs TRBV5-5 and TRBJ2-1; the D gene is perhaps TRBD2, from 6 matching bases. The DNA reads TGTGCCAGCAGCTTGGGACTAGGCCAGCCGAATGAGCAGTTCTTC. The resulting protein is CASSLGLGQPNEQFF.